These 14 T cell receptor beta chains originate from one sample sequenced in a study of cytomegalovirus exposure and HLA in healthy donors. PCR amplification relied on 60 Vbeta primers (plus 13 Jbeta primers). Sequenced by immunoSEQ multiplex PCR; TCRdb stores in-frame clones only, minus some. The table lists about 140,000 clones, 82% of them singletons. Input material: PBMCs. The receptors derive from a young man in good health and CMV-seropositive.

J is TRBJ2-5 and V is TRBV5-1; 11 bases agree with TRBD1. Trimming cost V 4 bases and J 11 bases; bases outside gene matches: 7. Per the germline V gene, CDR1 is SGHRS and CDR2 is YFSETQ. The CDR3 covers 13 residues. CDR3 region: CASSVGGQGEQYF. Written as DNA, the CDR3 is TGCGCCAGCAGCGTGGGGGGACAGGGGGAGCAGTACTTC.

This clone was detected only a few times. V gene TRBV7-8 combines with J gene TRBJ2-3; TRBD2 aligns across 7 bases. CDR1 and CDR2 (germline): SGHVS, FQNEAQ. The CDR3 length is 14 residues. V shed 4 bases and J 1 base; nucleotides not matched to a gene: 2. The CDR3 nucleotides are TGTGCCAGCAGCTCGCTAGCGGGCACAGATACGCAGTATTTT. Its protein is CASSSLAGTDTQYF. Together with reference TRBV7-8 and TRBJ2-3, the CDR3 gives the full variable domain: GAGVSQSPRYKVAKRGQDVALRCDPISGHVSLFWYQQALGQGPEFLTYFQNEAQLDKSGLPSDRFFAERPEGSVSTLKIQRTQQEDSAVYLCASSSLAGTDTQYFGPGTRLTVL.

The V gene is TRBV5-6, the J gene TRBJ2-7; tentatively, D is TRBD2 (6 bases). Germline values: CDR1 SGHDT, CDR2 YYEEEE. Trimming left V 7 bases short and J 3 bases short, with 17 bases between. The length of the CDR3 is 14 residues. CDR3 sequence (DNA): TGTGCCAGCTTGGGGAGCGGGCACCTCTACGAGCAGTACTTC. It is translated as CASLGSGHLYEQYF.

This rearrangement joins TRBV9 to TRBJ2-5; 14 bases agree with TRBD2. With 4 bases clipped from V and 3 bases from J, the junction kept 11 bases outside the gene matches. The CDR3 runs to 18 residues. Germline V lookup: CDR1 SGDLS, CDR2 YYNGEE. The CDR3: CASSPGGTSGSFEETQYF. The CDR3, as DNA: TGTGCCAGCAGCCCAGGGGGGACTAGCGGGAGTTTTGAAGAGACCCAGTACTTC.

This clone was found a few times. V gene TRBV2 combines with J gene TRBJ1-6; a weak D match, TRBD1 (6 bases). From germline, CDR1 is SNHLY and CDR2 FYNNEI. Trimming removed 6 bases from V and 7 bases from J, with 22 bases in between. The CDR3 has 17 residues. The CDR3 protein is CASRGTGGARGNSPLHF. The CDR3 nucleotides read TGTGCCAGCAGGGGGACGGGAGGGGCCAGGGGAAATTCACCCCTCCACTTT.

The rearrangement links TRBV5-3 to TRBJ2-1, with TRBD1 identical over 9 bases. TRBV5-3 counts as an open reading frame of uncertain function. The V gene end was trimmed by 9 bases and the J gene end by 8 bases; junction bases not matched to a gene: 24. The CDR3 contains 18 residues. The CDR3, as DNA: TGTGCCACCAAGGAGGGGACAGGGATGTCTCCGGTGGGCGATGAGCAGTTCTTC. Amino acid sequence: CATKEGTGMSPVGDEQFF.

The chain joins TRBV15 to TRBJ2-1; D may be TRBD2 (5 bases). In germline, CDR1 is LNHNV, CDR2 YYDKDF (reference sequence). Trimming left V 2 bases short and J 9 bases short, with 11 bases between. CDR3 size: 13 residues. CDR3 residues: CATSRTTEGEQFF. CDR3 nucleotide sequence: TGTGCCACCAGCAGAACCACAGAGGGTGAGCAGTTCTTC.

This chain links TRBV19 with TRBJ2-2, with 8 bases matching TRBD2. The CDR3 is 15 amino acids. CDR1 is LNHDA, CDR2 SQIVND, per germline (reference sequence). J was trimmed by 7 bases and V by 6 bases; bases with no gene match: 10. The CDR3 DNA is TGTGCCAGTAGCCGACGTAGCGGGACGGACGGGGAGCTGTTTTTT. It specifies CASSRRSGTDGELFF.

This clone has only one observation. CDR3 sequence (DNA): TGTGCCAGCAGTCCCCTGTACACAGATACGCAGTATTTT. Translated: CASSPLYTDTQYF. This chain connects TRBV2 to TRBJ2-3; D gene unclear. V lost 5 bases, J lost 2 bases, and 8 bases lay in between. This CDR3 has 13 amino acids. From germline, CDR1 is SNHLY and CDR2 FYNNEI.

In this sample, this clone turned up once. CDR3 amino acids: CASSSQGADTEAFF. The CDR3 nucleotides are TGTGCCAGCAGCTCACAGGGGGCGGACACTGAAGCTTTCTTT. V is TRBV7-3 and J is TRBJ1-1; 9 positions match TRBD1. Germline CDR1 SGHTA, CDR2 FQGTGA. The V gene end was trimmed by 4 bases and the J gene end by 3 bases; junction bases not matched to a gene: 3. The CDR3 is 14 amino acids.

The chain employs TRBV5-4 and TRBJ2-3, with TRBD2 matching over 12 bases. Unmatched junction bases numbered 4, after V lost 2 bases and J lost 3 bases. This CDR3 has 16 amino acids. Germline-derived CDR1 and CDR2 are SGHNT and YYREEE (reference sequence). CDR3: CASSFRTSGNTDTQYF. CDR3 DNA sequence: TGTGCCAGCAGCTTTAGGACTAGCGGGAATACAGATACGCAGTATTTT. Full variable domain (remainder filled in from reference TRBV5-4 and TRBJ2-3): ETGVTQSPTHLIKTRGQQVTLRCSSQSGHNTVSWYQQALGQGPQFIFQYYREEENGRGNFPPRFSGLQFPNYSSELNVNALELDDSALYLCASSFRTSGNTDTQYFGPGTRLTVL.

Regarding this clone: An end of the junction differs from the germline gene, which may be a read error. The rearrangement joins TRBV7-9 to TRBJ1-1; D call uncertain. The length of the CDR3 is 13 residues. Germline V gene data show CDR1 as SEHNR and CDR2 as FQNEAQ (reference sequence). CDR3 DNA sequence: TGTTCCAGCAGCTTAGATGGGAGGACTGAAGCTTTCTTT. This sequence encodes CSSSLDGRTEAFF.

In its sample, this clone was seen once. The chain recombines TRBV9 with TRBJ2-5; 10 nucleotides align to TRBD2. The last part of the DNA fits TRBJ2-7 better; the J call may be wrong. The germline V gene has CDR1 SGDLS and CDR2 YYNGEE. CDR3 size: 15 residues. The chain's CDR3 is CASSPGTSDSYEQYF. The CDR3 DNA reads as TGTGCCAGCAGCCCAGGGACTAGCGATTCCTACGAGCAGTACTTC.

The chain links TRBV28 to TRBJ1-1; tentatively, D is TRBD1 (6 bases). V lost 8 bases to trimming and J lost 1 base, with 14 bases between them. Per the germline V gene, CDR1 is MDHEN and CDR2 is SYDVKM. There are 14 residues in the CDR3. CDR3: CASPGTGPNTEAFF. In DNA, the CDR3 is TGTGCCAGCCCGGGAACAGGGCCGAACACTGAAGCTTTCTTT.